This T cell receptor (beta chain) was sequenced during a study of T cells after yellow fever vaccination. This clonotype has at least ten counts. Its target is not known. MiXCR, run by TCRdb on the 5' RACE reads, gives a single entry per CDR3 protein. This sample yields under 250,000 distinct CDR3 sequences, of which 6.9% are seen a single time; 0.85% belongs to the top ten. The study, taken as a whole, reports: Repertoires obtained by FACS sorting could include abundant clonotypes that entered as contaminants from the bulk population. Subsequent to the booster, the majority of primary-vaccination clones reappeared (less than 97% CD4, about 90% CD8).

Trimming shortened V by 5 bases and J by 10 bases, and 17 bases separated the two germline ends. Germline V gene data show CDR1 as SGHTA and CDR2 as FQGNSA. CDR3 length equals 13 residues. The sequence derives from a man aged 25-45 years who received the YFV17D yellow fever vaccine. This sequence joins TRBV7-2 and TRBJ1-1; D is unresolved. This material consisted of CD4+ T cells sorted from PBMCs, taken 15 days after the yellow fever booster vaccination. CDR3 DNA: TGTGCCAGCAGCACCGGTCCCCCCGGAGGAGCTTTCTTT. Protein sequence: CASSTGPPGGAFF.